Below, 16 T cell receptor beta chains from the same sample are listed, as sequenced in a study of cytomegalovirus exposure and HLA in healthy donors. The PCR was carried out with 60 Vbeta primers and 13 Jbeta primers. Sequenced by immunoSEQ multiplex PCR; TCRdb stores in-frame clones only, minus some. In the table there are more than 90,000 clones, around 69% of which are singletons. The sample consisted of PBMCs. The receptors derive from a man aged 50-60 years in good health and CMV-seropositive.

The chain joins TRBV10-1 to TRBJ1-4, with a weak D call TRBD1 (6 bases). Germline CDR1 and CDR2: WNHNN and SYGVQD (reference sequence). Trimming took off 2 bases at V and 3 bases at J, with 7 bases between the two ends. The CDR3 is 14 residues long. The CDR3 DNA follows: TGCGCCAGCAGTGAGGACAGGCCTAATGAAAAACTGTTTTTT. It encodes CASSEDRPNEKLFF.

The chain combines TRBV10-1 with TRBJ2-7; 11 nucleotides line up with TRBD1. The CDR3 is 16 residues long. Unmatched junction bases numbered 6, after V lost 0 bases and J lost 5 bases. Looked up from germline, CDR1 is WNHNN and CDR2 is SYGVQD (reference sequence). The DNA of the CDR3 is TGCGCCAGCAGTGAGTCGAGGACAGGGGGCCGGGACGAGCAGTACTTC. Protein product: CASSESRTGGRDEQYF.

The chain employs TRBV14 and TRBJ2-1; D is unclear. V gave up 0 bases and J gave up 12 bases, with 9 bases separating them. Germline V lookup: CDR1 SGHDN, CDR2 FVKESK. This CDR3 contains 12 residues. The CDR3 is CASSQDVRRQFF. CDR3 nucleotide sequence: TGTGCCAGCAGCCAAGATGTGCGGAGGCAGTTCTTC.

In its sample, this clone was seen a few times. The J gene is TRBJ2-5, the V gene TRBV7-2; D is possibly TRBD2 (6 bases). The length of the CDR3 is 14 residues. In germline, CDR1 is SGHTA, CDR2 FQGNSA. The V and J ends lost 5 bases and 1 base respectively, with 11 bases between them. The CDR3, as DNA: TGTGCCAGCAGCCCCTCGGGACTCCAAGAGACCCAGTACTTC. It yields the protein CASSPSGLQETQYF.

The chain couples TRBV6-1 to TRBJ1-2; 9 nucleotides match TRBD1. This CDR3 contains 14 residues. CDR1 is MNHNS, CDR2 SASEGT, per germline. V shed 6 bases and J 7 bases; nucleotides not matched to a gene: 9. CDR3 bases: TGTGCCAGCAGCTCCCGGGACAGGGTGGTTGGCTACACCTTC. This gives the protein CASSSRDRVVGYTF.

This clone has just a few counts. The V and J genes are TRBV19 and TRBJ1-3; D gene ambiguous. Germline CDR1 and CDR2: LNHDA and SQIVND (reference sequence). The CDR3 runs to 15 residues. V was trimmed by 6 bases and J by 0 bases, leaving 12 bases between them. CDR3 DNA: TGTGCCAGTAGCCGAGGGAGAGACTCTGGAAACACCATATATTTT. It encodes CASSRGRDSGNTIYF.

J is TRBJ1-5 and V is TRBV9; D gene uncertain. V lost 3 bases and J 7 bases, leaving 8 bases between the germline ends. The CDR3 runs to 12 residues. The germline V gene has CDR1 SGDLS and CDR2 YYNGEE. CDR3 nucleotides: TGTGCCAGCAGCGCCCCAGGACAGCCCCAGCATTTT. It codes for CASSAPGQPQHF.

The table lists this clone with a count of one. The chain uses TRBV5-6 and TRBJ2-1; a weak D match, TRBD1 (6 bases). The CDR3 has 14 amino acids. V lost 1 base, J lost 4 bases, and 9 bases lay in between. Germline V gene sequence: CDR1 SGHDT, CDR2 YYEEEE. The CDR3 reads CASSLSGVYNEQFF. The DNA for the CDR3 is TGTGCCAGCAGCTTGTCAGGGGTTTACAATGAGCAGTTCTTC.

This rearrangement joins TRBV6-1 to TRBJ2-1; 7 bases are shared with TRBD2. The J segment lost 1 base and the V segment lost 11 bases, leaving 5 bases of the junction unmatched. CDR1 MNHNS and CDR2 SASEGT come from the germline V gene. The CDR3 extends over 13 amino acids. This chain's CDR3 is CAGKRDSYNEQFF. For the CDR3, the DNA is TGTGCCGGGAAGCGGGATTCCTACAATGAGCAGTTCTTC.

CDR3 loop: CASSIGQDQGNTEAFF. CDR3 nucleotide sequence: TGTGCCAGTAGTATTGGACAGGACCAGGGGAACACTGAAGCTTTCTTT. The V gene is TRBV19, the J gene TRBJ1-1, with 7 bases matching TRBD1. V shed 3 bases and J 1 base; nucleotides not matched to a gene: 8. The V gene's germline CDR1 is LNHDA and CDR2 SQIVND (reference sequence). The length of the CDR3 is 16 residues.

The chain is built from TRBV2 and TRBJ1-2, with 8 bases identical to TRBD1. The CDR3 covers 13 residues. The V segment lost 6 bases and the J segment 6 bases; nucleotides outside the gene matches: 6. Germline CDR1 and CDR2: SNHLY and FYNNEI. The CDR3 region has the DNA TGTGCCAGCAGACCTGGACAGGGTGATGGCTACACCTTC. Translated, it gives CASRPGQGDGYTF.

The chain uses TRBV5-1 and TRBJ2-1, with 12 bases lining up with TRBD2. The germline V gene has CDR1 SGHRS and CDR2 YFSETQ. This CDR3 spans 15 amino acids. After removal of 8 bases from V and 7 bases from J, the junction contained 10 bases not matched to a gene. CDR3: CASSPSGGDFNEQFF. The CDR3 DNA sequence: TGCGCCAGTTCCCCTAGCGGGGGGGACTTTAATGAGCAGTTCTTC. Based on the CDR3 plus reference TRBV5-1 and TRBJ2-1, the full variable domain is KAGVTQTPRYLIKTRGQQVTLSCSPISGHRSVSWYQQTPGQGLQFLFEYFSETQRNKGNFPGRFSGRQFSNSRSEMNVSTLELGDSALYLCASSPSGGDFNEQFFGPGTRLTVL.

The gene calls are TRBV11-2 and TRBJ2-7, with 10 nucleotides matching TRBD2. J lost 2 bases, V lost 3 bases, and 10 bases had no gene match. CDR3 length: 17 residues. Per germline, CDR1 SGHAT and CDR2 FQNNGV. The CDR3 coding sequence is TGTGCCAGCAGCTTTAGCCCCAGCGGGGGGGCCACCTACGAGCAGTACTTC. As protein: CASSFSPSGGATYEQYF. Using reference TRBV11-2 and TRBJ2-7 for the parts outside the CDR3, the full variable domain is EAGVAQSPRYKIIEKRQSVAFWCNPISGHATLYWYQQILGQGPKLLIQFQNNGVVDDSQLPKDRFSAERLKGVDSTLKIQPAKLEDSAVYLCASSFSPSGGATYEQYFGPGTRLTVT.

The V gene is TRBV6-1, the J gene TRBJ2-1; D perhaps matches TRBD2 (5 bases). CDR3 length: 12 amino acids. Trimming cost V 2 bases and J 8 bases, with 7 bases left between them. In germline, CDR1 is MNHNS, CDR2 SASEGT. CDR3 sequence: CASSETGYEQFF. The CDR3 DNA follows: TGTGCCAGCAGTGAAACGGGGTATGAGCAGTTCTTC.

The genes are TRBV9 and TRBJ2-2; D gene ambiguous. The CDR3 is made up of 14 amino acids. V was shortened by 0 bases and J by 1 base, with 4 bases between the two germline ends. Germline assignment: CDR1 SGDLS and CDR2 YYNGEE. As DNA, the CDR3 is TGTGCCAGCAGCGTAGCAGGGAACACCGGGGAGCTGTTTTTT. Translated, it gives CASSVAGNTGELFF. The full variable domain, completed using reference TRBV9 and TRBJ2-2, is DSGVTQTPKHLITATGQRVTLRCSPRSGDLSVYWYQQSLDQGLQFLIQYYNGEERAKGNILERFSAQQFPDLHSELNLSSLELGDSALYFCASSVAGNTGELFFGEGSRLTVL.

This clone was picked up a small number of times. J is TRBJ2-1 and V is TRBV6-6; D uncertain. Trimming pared 3 bases from V and 0 bases from J, leaving 12 bases between. The CDR3 is 16 amino acids. Germline CDR1 is MNHNY and CDR2 is SVGAGI (reference sequence). The CDR3 sequence is CASSYRVVSSYNEQFF. The CDR3 DNA follows: TGTGCCAGCAGTTATCGGGTGGTTAGCTCCTACAATGAGCAGTTCTTC.